What follows are 28 T cell receptor beta chains derived from one specimen sequenced in a study of breast tumors, draining lymph nodes, adjacent tissues (dated by TCRdb to 2015 to 2016). The lymph node samples were taken from the axillary draining lymph nodes of breast cancer patients. The method was multiplex PCR. The instrument given in TCRdb is Illumina HiSeq 2000. The public reads were run again by TCRdb, first through fastp at Q25 and then through MiXCR, and only productive beta chains were kept. Entries are consolidated by CDR3 protein sequence, retaining the most common genes and DNA. This sample comprises 200,000 or so distinct CDR3 sequences, around 29% of them detected only once. The top ten clones comprise 4.3% of the sample. The source material was axillary lymph node tissue. The receptors derive from a female donor with breast cancer. Some clones in this sample may be carry-over from other donors' samples.

The table lists this clonotype with many counts. The gene calls are TRBV9 and TRBJ1-5, with TRBD1 as a possible D gene (6 bases). CDR1 and CDR2 from the germline V gene are SGDLS and YYNGEE. The CDR3 is 15 amino acids. Deletions cut 0 bases from V and 2 bases from J, with 9 bases between. The chain's CDR3 is CASSVGSGGNQPQHF. CDR3 nucleotide sequence: TGTGCCAGCAGCGTAGGCTCAGGGGGCAATCAGCCCCAGCATTTT.

This clonotype has a count of ten or more. The chain links TRBV10-3 to TRBJ2-7; the D is unclear. CDR1 is ENHRY, CDR2 SYGVKD, per germline. V lost 2 bases, J lost 1 base, and 9 bases lay in between. The CDR3 covers 14 residues. The CDR3 sequence: CAISEVAASYEQYF. Here the CDR3 DNA reads TGTGCCATCAGTGAGGTGGCAGCTTCCTACGAGCAGTACTTC.

The V and J genes are TRBV20-1 and TRBJ2-3; TRBD1 matches 10 bases. Germline CDR1 is DFQATT and CDR2 is SNEGSKA (reference sequence). CDR3 length equals 12 residues. V shed 5 bases, J shed 4 bases, and the junction held 0 bases outside the gene matches. CDR3 sequence (DNA): TGCAGTGCTGGACAGGGGGCAGATACGCAGTATTTT. It encodes CSAGQGADTQYF.

This clonotype was found many times. The CDR3 is CASSQHGGRAGSGNTIYF. CDR3 nucleotides: TGTGCCAGCAGCCAGCACGGGGGCCGGGCAGGATCTGGAAACACCATATATTTT. The chain has TRBV3-1 and TRBJ1-3; a possible D gene is TRBD1 (6 bases). Deletions cut 3 bases from V and 1 base from J, with 19 bases between. CDR1 is LGHDT, CDR2 YNNKEL, per germline (reference sequence). This CDR3 has 18 residues.

This rearrangement joins TRBV19 to TRBJ1-2; D is perhaps TRBD1 (5 bases). V gave up 3 bases and J gave up 1 base, with 9 bases separating them. In germline, CDR1 is LNHDA, CDR2 SQIVND (reference sequence). The CDR3 sequence is 14 residues long. CDR3 in amino acids: CASSMGRGNYGYTF. The CDR3 nucleotides are TGTGCCAGTAGTATGGGGCGAGGTAACTATGGCTACACCTTC.

Regarding this clonotype: This may come from a read error, since a much larger clone is one base off. The V gene is TRBV5-6, the J gene TRBJ1-2; perhaps TRBD1 as D (6 bases). Trimming removed 5 bases at V and 7 bases at J, with 18 bases between. The CDR3 covers 14 residues. Germline lookup yields CDR1 SGHDT and CDR2 YYEEEE. CDR3 coding DNA: TGTGCCAGCAGGAGCTTATCAGGGGCTCTTGGCTACACCTTC. This sequence encodes CASRSLSGALGYTF.

In DNA form, the CDR3 reads TGTGCCAGCAGCTTAGCGCATGGGGGCAGGGGACCGAACTATGGCTACACCTTC. Its translation: CASSLAHGGRGPNYGYTF. The chain carries TRBV7-8 and TRBJ1-2; a possible D gene is TRBD1 (6 bases). Trimming left V 0 bases short and J 2 bases short, with 19 bases between. Germline V gives CDR1 SGHVS, CDR2 FQNEAQ. The CDR3 spans 18 residues.

The genes are TRBV9 and TRBJ1-1; a possible D gene is TRBD1 (6 bases). Deletions cut 3 bases from V and 6 bases from J, with 15 bases between. Germline V gene lookup returns CDR1 SGDLS and CDR2 YYNGEE. The CDR3 length is 14 residues. This chain's CDR3 is CASSDARGAPEAFF. CDR3 in DNA: TGTGCCAGCAGCGACGCACGGGGGGCACCTGAAGCTTTCTTT.

CDR3 protein: CASRPPGLAGDNQETQYF. The DNA for the CDR3 is TGTGCCAGCAGGCCCCCGGGACTAGCGGGGGACAACCAAGAGACCCAGTACTTC. The J gene is TRBJ2-5, the V gene TRBV2; TRBD2 agrees at 14 bases. CDR3 length: 18 amino acids. V gave up 6 bases and J gave up 0 bases; unmatched junction bases: 9. The germline CDR1 and CDR2 sequences are SNHLY and FYNNEI.

This clonotype was found many times. This sequence joins TRBV6-5 and TRBJ1-2; D remains unclear. The germline V gene has CDR1 MNHEY and CDR2 SVGAGI. CDR3 length: 17 amino acids. The ends were cut back, 6 bases at V and 0 bases at J, with 20 bases in the middle. DNA for the CDR3: TGTGCCAGCAGCCCCTGGGCCCGCAGTGGGACTAACTATGGCTACACCTTC. This sequence encodes CASSPWARSGTNYGYTF.

V and J are TRBV11-2 and TRBJ1-4; 7 bases are shared with TRBD1. Germline CDR1 is SGHAT and CDR2 is FQNNGV. The CDR3 has 16 residues. The J segment lost 8 bases and the V segment lost 5 bases, leaving 14 bases of the junction unmatched. CDR3 protein: CASSPRRAGGREKLFF. The CDR3, as DNA: TGTGCCAGCAGCCCCCGGAGGGCAGGGGGTAGGGAAAAACTGTTTTTT.

The sample holds many counts of this clonotype. Just one base apart from a much larger clone, this may be a read error. The chain has TRBV20-1 and TRBJ1-2; D is uncertain. Germline assignment: CDR1 DFQATT and CDR2 SNEGSKA (reference sequence). The CDR3 runs to 13 residues. The CDR3 bases are TGCAGTGCTAGGAGGAAGGGAAATTATGCCTACACCTTC. Protein: CSARRKGNYAYTF.

There are a few counts of this clonotype. V usage is TRBV18 and J usage is TRBJ2-3, with TRBD2 identical over 13 bases. V shed 4 bases and J 1 base; nucleotides not matched to a gene: 5. This CDR3 contains 17 residues. CDR1 and CDR2 (germline): KGHSH, LQKENI. As DNA, the CDR3 is TGTGCCAGCTCACTAGGACTAGCGGGAGTTGGCACAGATACGCAGTATTTT. This sequence encodes CASSLGLAGVGTDTQYF.

This clonotype was recorded many times. The chain uses TRBV11-3 and TRBJ2-3; TRBD2 matches 10 bases. Losses at the gene ends were 5 bases for V and 2 bases for J; bases not matched to a gene: 10. This CDR3 has 17 amino acids. Germline lookup yields CDR1 SGHNT and CDR2 YENEEA. The CDR3 coding sequence is TGTGCCAGCAGCGAGTATGGTAGCGGGGGGATCACAGATACGCAGTATTTT. It encodes CASSEYGSGGITDTQYF. The whole variable domain, remainder taken from reference TRBV11-3 and TRBJ2-3, is EAGVVQSPRYKIIEKKQPVAFWCNPISGHNTLYWYLQNLGQGPELLIRYENEEAVDDSQLPKDRFSAERLKGVDSTLKIQPAELGDSAVYLCASSEYGSGGITDTQYFGPGTRLTVL.

This clonotype was seen repeatedly, ten times or more. The genes are TRBV12-3 or TRBV12-4 and TRBJ2-5, with D possibly called TRBD1 or TRBD2 (5 bases each). The CDR3 covers 15 residues. V lost 0 bases, J lost 5 bases, and 13 bases lay in between. CDR3 sequence: CASSLARGGWETQYF. CDR3 DNA sequence: TGTGCCAGCAGTTTAGCACGGGGCGGGTGGGAGACCCAGTACTTC.

The V call is TRBV30, the J call TRBJ1-6; tentatively, D is TRBD1 (5 bases). V gave up 0 bases and J gave up 5 bases, with 26 bases separating them. CDR3 size: 20 residues. CDR1 and CDR2 (germline): GTSNPN, SVGIG (reference sequence). The CDR3 protein is CAWSVKVPGVLRGNNSPLHF. CDR3 nucleotide sequence: TGTGCCTGGAGTGTAAAGGTGCCTGGCGTTTTGAGGGGAAATAATTCACCCCTCCACTTT.

Concerning this clonotype: A much larger clone sits a single nucleotide away, making a read error possible. V and J are TRBV7-9 and TRBJ2-1, with D tentatively TRBD1 or TRBD2 (5 bases each). Germline lookup yields CDR1 SEHNR and CDR2 FQNEAQ (reference sequence). This CDR3 spans 16 amino acids. CDR3 DNA sequence: TGTGCCAGCAGCTTAGGAGGGCAGGGATACCACAATGAGCGGTTCTTC. It is translated as CASSLGGQGYHNERFF.

The chain employs TRBV7-2 and TRBJ2-1; D is unresolved. Germline V lookup: CDR1 SGHTA, CDR2 FQGNSA. The CDR3 has 13 amino acids. V lost 4 bases to trimming and J lost 13 bases, with 17 bases between them. The CDR3 sequence is CASSSSPGPDQFF. In nucleotides, the CDR3 is TGTGCCAGCAGCTCATCACCCGGGCCAGATCAGTTCTTC.

This clonotype was counted ten times or more. This sequence joins TRBV11-2 and TRBJ2-1; D may be TRBD1 or TRBD2 (6 bases each). Per the germline V gene, CDR1 is SGHAT and CDR2 is FQNNGV. V lost 5 bases and J lost 0, with 14 bases in between. This CDR3 has 16 amino acids. The CDR3 DNA reads as TGTGCCAGCAGCCCCCCCCGGGGGCGCTCCTACAATGAGCAGTTCTTC. Its translation is CASSPPRGRSYNEQFF.

Details on this clonotype: A read error is possible here, since a much larger clone lies one base away. The chain combines TRBV6-6 with TRBJ2-5; 12 bases fit TRBD1. Germline V gene data show CDR1 as MNHNY and CDR2 as SVGAGI (reference sequence). The V segment lost 8 bases and the J segment 5 bases; nucleotides outside the gene matches: 9. This CDR3 has 15 amino acids. CDR3 coding DNA: TGTGCCAGCGGCCCAGGGACAGGGGGCTTTGAGACCCAGTACTTC. This encodes CASGPGTGGFETQYF.

This clonotype was seen more than once but under ten times. The rearrangement uses TRBV6-6 and TRBJ2-4; D is uncertain. CDR3 length: 12 amino acids. The V end lost 0 bases, the J end lost 7 bases, and 4 bases lay between the germline ends. From germline, CDR1 is MNHNY and CDR2 SVGAGI (reference sequence). In nucleotides, the CDR3 is TGTGCCAGCAGTTACTCCTCGAACATTCAGTACTTC. Amino acid sequence: CASSYSSNIQYF.

This clonotype was picked up many times. The chain has TRBV20-1 and TRBJ2-5; 8 bases match TRBD1. Trimming took 5 bases from V and 5 from J; bases not matched to a gene: 7. The CDR3 runs to 13 residues. The germline CDR1 and CDR2 sequences are DFQATT and SNEGSKA (reference sequence). The CDR3 here is CSASGQESETQYF. In nucleotides, the CDR3 is TGCAGTGCTTCGGGACAGGAGAGCGAGACCCAGTACTTC.

In this sample, this clonotype turned up many times. The chain combines TRBV20-1 with TRBJ2-2, with 7 nucleotides matching TRBD1. This CDR3 is built from 15 residues. Losses at the gene ends were 0 bases for V and 3 bases for J; bases not matched to a gene: 4. Germline V gene data show CDR1 as DFQATT and CDR2 as SNEGSKA (reference sequence). CDR3 DNA sequence: TGCAGTGCTAGAGAGCACAGGGGTTACACCGGGGAGCTGTTTTTT. This translates into CSAREHRGYTGELFF.

This clonotype showed up many times. The chain recombines TRBV20-1 with TRBJ2-7; no definite D call. This CDR3 region has 14 residues. The germline V gene has CDR1 DFQATT and CDR2 SNEGSKA (reference sequence). The germline V and J ends were trimmed by 0 bases and 3 bases, with 12 bases remaining between them. CDR3 in amino acids: CSAREVTDLYEQYF. The DNA of the CDR3 is TGCAGTGCTAGAGAGGTGACGGACCTCTACGAGCAGTACTTC.

This chain links TRBV19 with TRBJ2-3, with 10 bases lining up with TRBD2. Trimming at V came to 0 bases and at J to 4 bases, leaving 16 bases not matched to a gene. There are 20 residues in the CDR3. Germline CDR1 LNHDA, CDR2 SQIVND (reference sequence). Written as DNA, the CDR3 is TGTGCCAGTAGTATAGACCCAGGAGCGGGGGGGCCGAGGCTAGCAGATACGCAGTATTTT. Translating it yields CASSIDPGAGGPRLADTQYF.

The gene calls are TRBV7-9 and TRBJ2-5, with TRBD2 as a possible D gene (5 bases). CDR3 length: 13 amino acids. Germline V gives CDR1 SEHNR, CDR2 FQNEAQ (reference sequence). V was clipped by 8 bases and J by 5 bases, with 15 bases between them. The chain's CDR3 is CASGIFDYETQYF. CDR3 DNA: TGTGCCAGCGGAATATTTGACTACGAGACCCAGTACTTC.

Note on this clonotype: Mismatch with germline at one junction end may stem from a read error. The chain has TRBV7-3 and TRBJ2-1, with D possibly TRBD1 on 5 matching bases. CDR3 length equals 14 residues. The V gene's germline CDR1 is SGHTA and CDR2 FQGTGA. The CDR3: CASSLGQGSNEQLF. As DNA, the CDR3 is TGTGCCAGCAGCCTTGGGCAGGGAAGCAATGAGCAGCTCTTC.

The table lists this clonotype with many counts. The gene calls are TRBV5-5 and TRBJ2-5; 7 bases are shared with TRBD1. The CDR3 loop spans 13 amino acids. J was trimmed by 2 bases and V by 4 bases; bases with no gene match: 2. CDR1 is SGHKS and CDR2 is YYEKEE in the germline V gene (reference sequence). CDR3 region: CASSVTGQETQYF. Written as DNA, the CDR3 is TGTGCCAGCAGCGTGACAGGGCAAGAGACCCAGTACTTC.